The 14 T cell receptor beta chains in this list originate from one sample, sequenced in a study of CD8+ T cells in alopecia areata. It was cDNA, reverse transcribed from extracted RNA, that served as the sequencing template. Profiling relied on immunoSEQ multiplex PCR, and the TCRdb table lists in-frame clones only, not all of them. Listed for the sample are approximately 280,000 clones, none seen a single time. Pooled cells of cutaneous lymph node origin were sorted on CD4, CD8alpha, NKG2D, NKG2ACE and other markers. Sequencing was carried out using CD4+ T cells sorted from a lymph node. These receptors all stem from a C3H/HeJ mouse with alopecia areata. The MHC haplotype of this mouse line is H2-k.

This clone was seen repeatedly, ten times or more. These gene names are mouse names. The read terminates 4 residues ahead of where the CDR3 ends, so the germline J gene completes it. This chain connects TRBV17 to TRBJ2-2; 7 bases fit TRBD1. Looked up from germline, CDR1 is MNHDT and CDR2 is YYDKIL. Unmatched junction bases numbered 3, after V lost 3 bases and J lost 2 bases. This CDR3 comprises 15 residues. The sequenced CDR3 bases are TGTGCTAGCAGTAGGGGACAGATGAACACCGGG. Translated: CASSRGQMNTG. The full CDR3 protein reads CASSRGQMNTGQLYF. Full variable domain (rest looked up from reference TRBV17 and TRBJ2-2): DTTVKQNPRYKLARVGKPVNLICSQTMNHDTMYWYQKKPNQAPKLLLFYYDKILNREADTFEKFQSSRPNNSFCSLYIGSAGLEYSAMYLCASSRGQMNTGQLYFGEGSKLTVL.

This clone was recorded a few times. Gene names follow the mouse nomenclature. The read stops 4 residues short of the end of the CDR3; the missing end is completed from the germline J gene. The V gene is TRBV17, the J gene TRBJ2-1, with 8 bases fitting TRBD2. The length of the CDR3 is 13 residues. Per the germline V gene, CDR1 is MNHDT and CDR2 is YYDKIL. Partial CDR3 DNA: TGTGCTAGCAGTGACTGGGGCCCCGCT. This translates into CASSDWGPA. The whole CDR3 protein reads CASSDWGPAEQFF. The whole variable domain, remainder taken from reference TRBV17 and TRBJ2-1, is DTTVKQNPRYKLARVGKPVNLICSQTMNHDTMYWYQKKPNQAPKLLLFYYDKILNREADTFEKFQSSRPNNSFCSLYIGSAGLEYSAMYLCASSDWGPAEQFFGPGTRLTVL.

This clone was counted only a few times. Germline and genes: mouse. The CDR3 is cut off 4 residues early in the read; its end comes from the germline J gene. The gene calls are TRBV14 and TRBJ1-2; a weak D match, TRBD1 (5 bases). This CDR3 is 13 amino acids long. Trimming removed 5 bases at V and 0 bases at J, with 8 bases between. CDR1 and CDR2 from the germline V gene are SGHDT and FRDEAV. CDR3 bases read: TGTGCCAGCAGCGGACACACAAACTCC. This sequence encodes CASSGHTNS. The complete CDR3 protein is CASSGHTNSDYTF.

There are a few counts of this clone. The genes and germline here are from mouse. The read halts 4 residues ahead of the CDR3 end, with the missing end drawn from the germline J gene. This sample includes further DNA sequences coding for the same CDR3. The chain is built from TRBV19 and TRBJ2-1, with 8 nucleotides matching TRBD2. Germline CDR1 and CDR2: FNHDT and SITEND (reference sequence). Losses at the gene ends were 5 bases for V and 2 bases for J; bases not matched to a gene: 6. The CDR3 length is 15 residues. The covered CDR3 bases are TGTGCCAGCAGCCCCGACTGGGGCGACTATGCT. Translation: CASSPDWGDYA. The CDR3, in full, reads CASSPDWGDYAEQFF.

This clone was seen only a few times. The gene names here belong to mouse. The read is 3 residues too short to cover the CDR3 end, so that end is filled in from the germline J gene. The J gene is TRBJ1-6, the V gene TRBV3; D perhaps matches TRBD1 (6 bases). TRBJ1-6 has ORF status, its function being uncertain. The germline V and J ends were trimmed by 5 bases and 0 bases, with 17 bases remaining between them. Germline V gene sequence: CDR1 SNHLY, CDR2 FYNGKV (reference sequence). The CDR3 spans 18 residues. The CDR3 protein is CASSQRDKTPSYNSPLYF. The CDR3 bases that were read are TGTGCCAGCAGCCAGAGGGACAAAACCCCTTCCTATAATTCGCCC.

This clone was observed at least ten times. Gene labels here are mouse ones. The read ends 4 residues shy of where the CDR3 ends; the end is completed using the germline J gene. J is TRBJ2-3 and V is TRBV29; D is unclear. CDR1 is MSHET and CDR2 is SYDVDS in the germline V gene. This CDR3 has 12 residues. V lost 3 bases, J lost 1 base, and 2 bases lay in between. This chain's CDR3 is CASSFGAETLYF. The DNA read from the CDR3 is TGTGCTAGCAGTTTTGGTGCAGAA. The full variable domain, in which reference TRBV29 and TRBJ2-3 provide the parts outside the CDR3, is DMKVTQMPRYLIKRMGENVLLECGQDMSHETMYWYRQDPGLGLQLIYISYDVDSNSEGDIPKGYRVSRKKREHFSLILDSAKTNQTSVYFCASSFGAETLYFGSGTRLTVL.

Concerning this clone itself: Mouse names are used for the genes. This same CDR3 is encoded by further DNA sequences in the sample. CDR3: CTCSADLGGQNTLYF. The DNA read from the CDR3 is TGCACCTGCAGTGCAGACCTGGGTGGTCAAAAC. The gene calls are TRBV1 and TRBJ2-4; D possibly corresponds to TRBD2 (5 bases). The DNA ends 4 residues before the CDR3 does, and the rest of the CDR3 is filled in from the germline J gene. Germline V lookup: CDR1 NSQYPW, CDR2 LRSPGD (reference sequence). This CDR3 is built from 15 residues. Trimming shortened V by 0 bases and J by 1 base, and 8 bases separated the two germline ends.

This clone occurred many times. Germline and genes: mouse. The read terminates 4 residues before the CDR3 end, so the remaining end is supplied by the germline J gene. In the same sample, other DNA sequences code for this CDR3. J is TRBJ2-2 and V is TRBV19, with 10 bases lining up with TRBD1. CDR3 length equals 14 residues. Per the germline V gene, CDR1 is FNHDT and CDR2 is SITEND (reference sequence). The trim removed 5 bases at V and 5 bases at J, leaving 3 bases unmatched. CDR3 DNA, as far as it was read: TGTGCCAGCAGCGACAGGGGGCGGACCGGG. Amino acid sequence: CASSDRGRTG. The full CDR3 is CASSDRGRTGQLYF.

This clone has a handful of counts. Mouse gene names apply. The read terminates 4 residues ahead of where the CDR3 ends, so the germline J gene completes it. The chain combines TRBV19 with TRBJ2-1; TRBD2 agrees at 10 bases. There are 15 residues in the CDR3. Germline loops: CDR1 FNHDT, CDR2 SITEND (reference sequence). CDR3 bases read: TGTGCCAGCAGTATAGGAGGGACTGGGGTCGCT. Translating it yields CASSIGGTGVA. The complete CDR3 sequence is CASSIGGTGVAEQFF.

To note about this clone: Each gene name is a mouse one. The DNA ends 4 residues before the CDR3 does, and the rest of the CDR3 is filled in from the germline J gene. The rearrangement joins TRBV1 to TRBJ1-1, with a tentative D call TRBD1 (6 bases). Germline V gives CDR1 NSQYPW, CDR2 LRSPGD (reference sequence). The CDR3 runs to 15 residues. The V gene lost 1 base and the J gene lost 0 bases, with 9 bases spanning the gap. The CDR3 bases that were read are TGCACCTGCAGTGCAGGAAGGGGGACAAACACA. This gives the protein CTCSAGRGTNT. The CDR3 reads in full as CTCSAGRGTNTEVFF.

This clone was observed a few times. Gene names and germline refer to mouse. The CDR3 is cut off 4 residues early in the read; its end comes from the germline J gene. V gene TRBV1 combines with J gene TRBJ1-2, with D maybe TRBD1 (5 bases). V was trimmed by 2 bases and J by 4 bases, leaving 8 bases between them. Looked up from germline, CDR1 is NSQYPW and CDR2 is LRSPGD (reference sequence). This CDR3 comprises 13 residues. The covered CDR3 bases are TGCACCTGCAGTGCATCGGGGGGCTCC. Encoded protein: CTCSASGGS. The full CDR3 sequence reads CTCSASGGSDYTF.

This clone has more than one count but fewer than ten. The listed genes are named as in mouse. The CDR3 end lies 4 residues beyond the end of the read and is filled in from the germline J gene. The chain carries TRBV19 and TRBJ2-4, with D unclear. Germline V gene data show CDR1 as FNHDT and CDR2 as SITEND (reference sequence). The length of the CDR3 is 14 residues. Trimming stripped 0 bases from V and 0 bases from J, with 5 bases between. The CDR3 loop is CASSIVQSQNTLYF. Partial CDR3 DNA: TGTGCCAGCAGTATAGTCCAGAGTCAAAAC.

This clone was recorded a few times. Mouse gene names apply. The read falls 4 residues short of the CDR3 end, and the missing part is taken from the germline J gene. The rearrangement links TRBV13-1 to TRBJ2-1; TRBD2 matches at 10 bases. Germline V gene sequence: CDR1 NSHNY, CDR2 SYGAGN. CDR3 length: 14 amino acids. V gave up 3 bases and J gave up 6 bases; unmatched junction bases: 3. The CDR3 loop reads CASSVGLGVAEQFF. Incomplete CDR3 DNA: TGTGCCAGCAGTGTCGGACTGGGGGTTGCT.

This clone was seen a few times. The genes are named according to mouse. The read terminates 4 residues ahead of where the CDR3 ends, so the germline J gene completes it. The sample contains more than one DNA sequence encoding this CDR3. The V call is TRBV19, the J call TRBJ2-1; perhaps TRBD1 as D (5 bases). This CDR3 is 14 amino acids long. V was trimmed by 4 bases and J by 0 bases, leaving 8 bases between them. The V gene's germline CDR1 is FNHDT and CDR2 SITEND (reference sequence). The part of the CDR3 DNA that was read is TGTGCCAGCAGTGAGCAGGGTAACTATGCT. This codes for CASSEQGNYA. The complete CDR3 protein is CASSEQGNYAEQFF. Filled out from reference TRBV19 and TRBJ2-1, the complete variable domain reads GGIITQTPKFLIGQEGQKLTLKCQQNFNHDTMYWYRQDSGKGLRLIYYSITENDLQKGDLSEGYDASREKKSSFSLTVTSAQKNEMAVFLCASSEQGNYAEQFFGPGTRLTVL.